These 29 T cell receptor beta chains were all obtained from the same sample, sequenced in a study of cytomegalovirus exposure and HLA in healthy donors. PCR primers comprised 60 Vbeta and 13 Jbeta primers. The repertoire was sequenced with immunoSEQ multiplex PCR; TCRdb's copy has only in-frame clones and lacks some. The table has roughly 120,000 clones, less than 90% seen once. Sequenced sample: PBMCs. The source is a man aged 45 to 65 in good health and CMV-seronegative.

V and J are TRBV28 and TRBJ1-2; possibly TRBD1 for D (5 bases). V shed 7 bases and J shed 1 base, with 13 bases lying between them. CDR1 and CDR2 from the germline V gene are MDHEN and SYDVKM. This CDR3 is built from 14 residues. CDR3 sequence (DNA): TGTGCCAGCATGAGTTCAGGGTTTAACTATGGCTACACCTTC. Its protein is CASMSSGFNYGYTF.

The CDR3 DNA is TGTGCCAGCAGTGGTTGGGACAGGGGAACTGAAGCTTTCTTT. This codes for CASSGWDRGTEAFF. The chain has TRBV27 and TRBJ1-1; 10 positions agree with TRBD1. The CDR3 sequence is 14 residues long. Trimming at V came to 5 bases and at J to 5 bases, leaving 5 bases not matched to a gene. Looked up from germline, CDR1 is MNHEY and CDR2 is SMNVEV (reference sequence).

This clone has just a few counts. The chain has TRBV19 and TRBJ2-3; 9 nucleotides match TRBD2. Unmatched junction bases numbered 9, after V lost 5 bases and J lost 3 bases. The CDR3 runs to 16 residues. Germline lookup yields CDR1 LNHDA and CDR2 SQIVND (reference sequence). The CDR3 DNA reads TGTGCCAGTAGTGGGCCTAGCGGGACGAGGACAGATACGCAGTATTTT. Amino acid sequence: CASSGPSGTRTDTQYF.

This chain links TRBV10-3 with TRBJ2-7; 9 positions agree with TRBD1. V lost 9 bases to trimming and J lost 6 bases; unmatched junction nucleotides: 12. The germline V gene encodes CDR1 ENHRY and CDR2 SYGVKD. There are 14 residues in the CDR3. CDR3 bases: TGTGCCATACTGTCGGGACAGGGTTCTGGCGAGCAGTACTTC. Encoded protein: CAILSGQGSGEQYF.

This chain joins TRBV5-1 and TRBJ1-3, with D maybe TRBD1 (5 bases). V lost 4 bases and J lost 0, with 11 bases in between. Germline assignment: CDR1 SGHRS and CDR2 YFSETQ. The CDR3 covers 15 residues. The CDR3 loop reads CASSLAQGSGNTIYF. The CDR3 DNA is TGCGCCAGCAGCCTGGCCCAGGGCTCTGGAAACACCATATATTTT.

V usage is TRBV5-1 and J usage is TRBJ2-5; TRBD1 matches at 9 bases. Germline values: CDR1 SGHRS, CDR2 YFSETQ. This CDR3 has 15 amino acids. V lost 0 bases, J lost 4 bases, and 4 bases stayed unmatched. For the CDR3, the DNA is TGCGCCAGCAGCTTGGAGGGGGGACAGGGAGAGACCCAGTACTTC. Its translation is CASSLEGGQGETQYF.

This clone has more than one count but fewer than ten. This chain links TRBV28 with TRBJ2-2, with D possibly TRBD2 on 5 matching bases. The V end was cut by 7 bases, the J end by 2 bases, with 17 bases between. The CDR3 covers 16 residues. From germline, CDR1 is MDHEN and CDR2 SYDVKM. CDR3 in DNA: TGTGCCAGCATCAGCAGTGAGGGTTTTAACACCGGGGAGCTGTTTTTT. This sequence encodes CASISSEGFNTGELFF.

This chain joins TRBV7-8 and TRBJ2-4; 7 nucleotides agree with TRBD2. With V trimmed by 0 bases and J by 0 bases, 14 bases remained unmatched. Germline CDR1 and CDR2: SGHVS and FQNEAQ. The CDR3 covers 20 residues. CDR3 in DNA: TGTGCCAGCAGCTTAGCGCGGTGGGAGGGCCTCCCCCTAGCCAAAAACATTCAGTACTTC. Translating gives CASSLARWEGLPLAKNIQYF.

This sequence joins TRBV19 and TRBJ1-3; TRBD1 is a possible D gene (6 bases). The germline gives CDR1 LNHDA, CDR2 SQIVND (reference sequence). V lost 3 bases, J lost 0 bases, and 12 bases lay in between. The CDR3 runs to 16 residues. The CDR3 DNA sequence: TGTGCCAGTAGTATGAGGGGGGGGAGCTCTGGAAACACCATATATTTT. This codes for CASSMRGGSSGNTIYF.

This clone was seen once. The J gene is TRBJ1-5, the V gene TRBV5-1; D not resolved. The V end lost 0 bases, the J end lost 6 bases, and 13 bases lay between the germline ends. The CDR3 covers 15 residues. CDR1 is SGHRS, CDR2 YFSETQ, per germline. CDR3 in DNA: TGCGCCAGCAGCTTGGGTCCCCCGAGTACTCAGCCCCAGCATTTT. Translating it yields CASSLGPPSTQPQHF.

This chain joins TRBV30 and TRBJ1-2; 11 nucleotides agree with TRBD1. This CDR3 has 15 amino acids. CDR1 is GTSNPN, CDR2 SVGIG, per germline (reference sequence). V lost 2 bases and J lost 6; bases outside the gene matches: 8. This CDR3 reads CAWSWLGQGANGYTF. The CDR3 DNA reads as TGTGCCTGGAGTTGGCTAGGACAGGGGGCGAATGGCTACACCTTC.

The chain employs TRBV2 and TRBJ1-3; D is perhaps TRBD1 (6 bases). V lost 2 bases and J lost 1, with 15 bases in between. Germline-derived CDR1 and CDR2 are SNHLY and FYNNEI. This CDR3 has 17 residues. The DNA of the CDR3 is TGTGCCAGCAGTGAATCGGGGGGCGGGCTGTCTGGAAACACCATATATTTT. This gives the protein CASSESGGGLSGNTIYF.

This clone appeared a few times. The chain couples TRBV27 to TRBJ1-2; 8 bases line up with TRBD1. The CDR3 runs to 14 residues. V shed 6 bases, J shed 4 bases, and the junction held 7 bases outside the gene matches. Germline lookup yields CDR1 MNHEY and CDR2 SMNVEV (reference sequence). The CDR3 nucleotides are TGTGCCAGCAGCACGGGCAGGGGGCCCTATGGCTACACCTTC. The encoded protein is CASSTGRGPYGYTF.

V usage is TRBV6-1 and J usage is TRBJ2-1; unclear D gene. The germline V gene encodes CDR1 MNHNS and CDR2 SASEGT. The CDR3 sequence is 12 residues long. Between the trimmed V and J ends, which lost 5 bases and 15 bases, there was a span of 17 bases. CDR3 sequence: CASSIPGGIAFF. CDR3 nucleotide sequence: TGTGCCAGCAGTATCCCAGGTGGCATTGCGTTCTTC.

The J gene is TRBJ1-4, the V gene TRBV19, with D tentatively TRBD1 (5 bases). V gave up 1 base and J gave up 1 base, with 10 bases separating them. The germline CDR1 and CDR2 sequences are LNHDA and SQIVND (reference sequence). This CDR3 comprises 16 residues. The CDR3 here is CASSIVGGGTNEKLFF. The CDR3 nucleotides read TGTGCCAGTAGTATAGTTGGCGGGGGAACTAATGAAAAACTGTTTTTT.

The rearrangement joins TRBV5-6 to TRBJ1-2; D perhaps matches TRBD1 (5 bases). Between the trimmed V and J ends, which lost 7 bases and 7 bases, there was a span of 20 bases. The CDR3 sequence is 14 residues long. The V gene's germline CDR1 is SGHDT and CDR2 YYEEEE. The CDR3 here is CASGPQGGWRGYTF. As DNA, the CDR3 is TGTGCCAGCGGCCCGCAGGGAGGTTGGCGTGGCTACACCTTC. Full variable domain (outside the CDR3, taken from reference TRBV5-6 and TRBJ1-2): DAGVTQSPTHLIKTRGQQVTLRCSPKSGHDTVSWYQQALGQGPQFIFQYYEEEERQRGNFPDRFSGHQFPNYSSELNVNALLLGDSALYLCASGPQGGWRGYTFGSGTRLTVV.

The rearrangement joins TRBV4-1 to TRBJ1-1; D unresolved. Germline V CDR1 and CDR2: MGHRA, YSYEKL. Trimming took 4 bases from V and 0 from J, leaving 15 bases between them. The length of the CDR3 is 16 residues. The CDR3 sequence is CASSPASHLMNTEAFF. CDR3 in DNA: TGCGCCAGCAGCCCAGCGTCGCACCTCATGAACACTGAAGCTTTCTTT.

The chain joins TRBV5-6 to TRBJ2-7, with a tentative D call TRBD1 (5 bases). The V end was cut by 6 bases, the J end by 3 bases, with 16 bases between. The CDR3 loop spans 14 amino acids. Germline CDR1 and CDR2: SGHDT and YYEEEE. The CDR3 here is CASTAGSGYYEQYF. Written as DNA, the CDR3 is TGTGCCAGCACCGCAGGGTCGGGCTACTACGAGCAGTACTTC.

The gene calls are TRBV11-2 and TRBJ2-3, with D unresolved. The ends were cut back, 3 bases at V and 0 bases at J, with 7 bases in the middle. Germline CDR1 reads SGHAT; CDR2 reads FQNNGV. The CDR3 is 14 residues long. The CDR3 sequence: CASSFHSSTDTQYF. The CDR3 coding sequence is TGTGCCAGCAGCTTCCACTCGAGCACAGATACGCAGTATTTT.

In this sample, this clone turned up once. The chain has TRBV7-8 and TRBJ1-5, with TRBD1 matching over 7 bases. CDR3 length: 13 amino acids. The V gene's germline CDR1 is SGHVS and CDR2 FQNEAQ. Germline trimming cut 3 bases from V and 6 bases from J; bases unmatched to any gene: 2. The CDR3: CASSLGQLQPQHF. CDR3 coding DNA: TGTGCCAGCAGCTTGGGACAGCTTCAGCCCCAGCATTTT. Full variable domain (missing parts from reference TRBV7-8 and TRBJ1-5): GAGVSQSPRYKVAKRGQDVALRCDPISGHVSLFWYQQALGQGPEFLTYFQNEAQLDKSGLPSDRFFAERPEGSVSTLKIQRTQQEDSAVYLCASSLGQLQPQHFGDGTRLSIL.

The chain links TRBV7-2 to TRBJ2-3; no definite D call. V dropped 3 bases and J dropped 4 bases, with 8 bases sitting between them. The CDR3 is 13 amino acids. The germline V gene encodes CDR1 SGHTA and CDR2 FQGNSA. This CDR3 is CASSLMAADTQYF. CDR3 coding DNA: TGTGCCAGCAGCTTGATGGCGGCAGATACGCAGTATTTT. The variable domain in full, with the rest retrieved from reference TRBV7-2 and TRBJ2-3, is GAGVSQSPSNKVTEKGKDVELRCDPISGHTALYWYRQSLGQGLEFLIYFQGNSAPDKSGLPSDRFSAERTGGSVSTLTIQRTQQEDSAVYLCASSLMAADTQYFGPGTRLTVL.

The genes are TRBV11-2 and TRBJ2-5, with 9 bases identical to TRBD1. V dropped 4 bases and J dropped 4; count of bases not matched to a gene: 13. Germline-derived CDR1 and CDR2 are SGHAT and FQNNGV. The CDR3 length is 17 residues. CDR3: CASSYVRPGQGGETQYF. CDR3 nucleotide sequence: TGTGCCAGCAGCTACGTCCGGCCGGGACAGGGCGGAGAGACCCAGTACTTC.

The chain links TRBV4-1 to TRBJ2-1, with 10 nucleotides matching TRBD1. J lost 7 bases, V lost 1 base, and 7 bases had no gene match. This CDR3 spans 16 amino acids. From germline, CDR1 is MGHRA and CDR2 YSYEKL. CDR3 region: CASSQAPGQGSNEQFF. The DNA for the CDR3 is TGCGCCAGCAGCCAAGCCCCGGGACAGGGGTCGAATGAGCAGTTCTTC.

This clone was found once. This sequence joins TRBV7-9 and TRBJ2-1; D is perhaps TRBD1 (6 bases). V lost 7 bases, J lost 8 bases, and 9 bases lay in between. Germline V CDR1 and CDR2: SEHNR, FQNEAQ (reference sequence). The CDR3 loop spans 11 amino acids. This CDR3 reads CASTRGDEQFF. DNA for the CDR3: TGTGCCAGCACCAGGGGCGATGAGCAGTTCTTC.

The chain couples TRBV4-1 to TRBJ1-1; D might be TRBD1 (6 bases). CDR1 MGHRA and CDR2 YSYEKL come from the germline V gene. This CDR3 has 14 residues. V lost 4 bases and J lost 4, with 13 bases in between. CDR3 in DNA: TGCGCCAGCAGCCTGTCACAGGGACGCACTGAAGCTTTCTTT. Translation gives CASSLSQGRTEAFF.

The chain recombines TRBV10-2 with TRBJ2-1, with a weak D call TRBD1 (6 bases). V shed 6 bases and J shed 4 bases, with 16 bases lying between them. This CDR3 region has 15 residues. Germline V CDR1 and CDR2: WSHSY, SAAADI. The CDR3 DNA follows: TGCGCCAGCAGGGGGGACATCGCTGGGTACAATGAGCAGTTCTTC. As protein: CASRGDIAGYNEQFF.

The V call is TRBV11-1, the J call TRBJ2-1; TRBD2 aligns across 12 bases. V lost 5 bases and J lost 7; bases outside the gene matches: 6. The CDR3 sequence is 15 residues long. The V gene's germline CDR1 is SGHAT and CDR2 FQDESV (reference sequence). The CDR3 bases are TGTGCCAGCAGCCCTAGCGGGAGGGCCGGTAATGAGCAGTTCTTC. Residues: CASSPSGRAGNEQFF.

The chain carries TRBV9 and TRBJ2-5, with TRBD1 identical over 10 bases. Germline CDR1 is SGDLS and CDR2 is YYNGEE. V lost 2 bases, J lost 5 bases, and 3 bases stayed unmatched. CDR3 length equals 14 residues. The CDR3 sequence is CASSVQGQGETQYF. The DNA of the CDR3 is TGTGCCAGCAGCGTGCAGGGACAGGGGGAGACCCAGTACTTC.

The chain carries TRBV4-1 and TRBJ2-5, with D uncertain. The CDR3 covers 14 residues. Trimming shortened V by 1 base and J by 0 bases, and 6 bases separated the two germline ends. The germline V gene has CDR1 MGHRA and CDR2 YSYEKL. The CDR3 nucleotides read TGCGCCAGCAGCCAAGCCGAGTACCAAGAGACCCAGTACTTC. It translates to CASSQAEYQETQYF.